The sequence of this TCR beta chain was determined in a study of T cell changes during pregnancy in multiple sclerosis. Method: immunoSEQ multiplex PCR; TCRdb's copy keeps in-frame clones and lacks some. Among almost 35,000 clones listed, 85% to 90% were seen once. The source material was CD8+ T cells from peripheral blood mononuclear cells, sampled after pregnancy. The TCR originated in a female donor with multiple sclerosis, enrolled in a pregnancy study.

The DNA for the CDR3 is TGTGCCAGCAGTGAAGCTGGCGGGGGAAGCTCCTACAATGAGCAGTTCTTC. This gives the protein CASSEAGGGSSYNEQFF. The J gene is TRBJ2-1, the V gene TRBV6-1; TRBD2 agrees at 7 bases. V lost 0 bases to trimming and J lost 0 bases; unmatched junction nucleotides: 5. This CDR3 is 17 amino acids long. The germline V gene encodes CDR1 MNHNS and CDR2 SASEGT.